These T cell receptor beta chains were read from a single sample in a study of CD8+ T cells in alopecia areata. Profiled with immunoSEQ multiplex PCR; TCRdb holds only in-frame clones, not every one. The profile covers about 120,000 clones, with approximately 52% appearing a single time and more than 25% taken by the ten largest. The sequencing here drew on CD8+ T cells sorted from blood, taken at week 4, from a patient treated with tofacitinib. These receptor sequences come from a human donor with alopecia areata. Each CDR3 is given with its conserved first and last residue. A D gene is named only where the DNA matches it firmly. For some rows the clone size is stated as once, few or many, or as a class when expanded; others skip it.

CDR3: CAWRGRSNTEAFF; DNA: TGTGCCTGGAGGGGTCGATCGAACACTGAAGCTTTCTTT; D: .; J: TRBJ1-1; size: .; V: TRBV30
CDR3: CASSPEGNTEAFF; DNA: TGTGCCAGCAGCCCCGAGGGGAACACTGAAGCTTTCTTT; D: .; J: TRBJ1-1; size: .; V: TRBV13
CDR3: CASSEPDPGPAEQYF; DNA: TGTGCCAGCAGTGAACCCGACCCAGGACCAGCAGAGCAGTACTTC; D: .; J: TRBJ2-7; size: once; V: TRBV25-1
CDR3: CASGPQYF; DNA: TGTGCGTCGGGGCCTCAATATTTT; D: .; J: TRBJ1-3; size: few; V: TRBV30
CDR3: CSTLFLGDGRLEETQYF; DNA: TGCAGCACCCTTTTTTTAGGGGACGGCAGATTAGAAGAGACCCAGTACTTC; D: .; J: TRBJ2-5; size: .; V: TRBV29-1
CDR3: CSVLVLRAPQETQYF; DNA: TGCAGCGTTCTGGTCCTGAGGGCCCCTCAAGAGACCCAGTACTTC; D: .; J: TRBJ2-5; size: few; V: TRBV29-1
CDR3: CASSVRDSSYEQYF; DNA: TGTGCCAGCAGCGTACGGGACAGCTCCTACGAGCAGTACTTC; D: TRBD1; J: TRBJ2-7; size: few; V: TRBV7-8
CDR3: CAWKGTFLNYGYTF; DNA: TGTGCCTGGAAAGGGACATTCCTTAACTATGGCTACACCTTC; D: .; J: TRBJ1-2; size: .; V: TRBV30
CDR3: CSVGTATDYGYTF; DNA: TGCAGCGTTGGGACAGCTACCGACTATGGCTACACCTTC; D: .; J: TRBJ1-2; size: .; V: TRBV29-1
CDR3: CASSWGQGISYEQYF; DNA: TGTGCCAGCAGCTGGGGACAGGGGATCTCCTACGAGCAGTACTTC; D: TRBD1; J: TRBJ2-7; size: .; V: TRBV7-9
CDR3: CASSLGTAGYTF; DNA: TGCGCCAGCAGCCTTGGGACTGCTGGCTACACCTTC; D: .; J: TRBJ1-2; size: few; V: TRBV5-1
CDR3: CSAGESSYNEQFF; DNA: TGCAGCGCTGGGGAGAGCTCCTACAATGAGCAGTTCTTC; D: .; J: TRBJ2-1; size: few; V: TRBV29-1
CDR3: CASSFDRAGTYEQYF; DNA: TGCGCCAGCAGCTTTGACAGGGCCGGAACCTACGAGCAGTACTTC; D: TRBD1; J: TRBJ2-7; size: once; V: TRBV5-1
CDR3: CSVFMDEQFF; DNA: TGCAGCGTCTTCATGGATGAGCAGTTCTTC; D: .; J: TRBJ2-1; size: .; V: TRBV29-1
CDR3: CASSFGQGWQPQHF; DNA: TGTGCCAGCAGTTTCGGACAGGGGTGGCAGCCCCAGCATTTT; D: TRBD1; J: TRBJ1-5; size: .; V: TRBV28
CDR3: CAWSVWGGGETQYF; DNA: TGTGCCTGGAGTGTATGGGGAGGTGGAGAGACCCAGTACTTC; D: .; J: TRBJ2-5; size: few; V: TRBV30
CDR3: CASCEGGSNQPQHF; DNA: TGTGCCTCATGCGAGGGAGGTAGCAATCAGCCCCAGCATTTT; D: .; J: TRBJ1-5; size: .; V: TRBV27
CDR3: CASSMGLAGGIGEETQYF; DNA: TGTGCCAGCAGCATGGGACTAGCGGGGGGCATTGGTGAAGAGACCCAGTACTTC; D: TRBD2; J: TRBJ2-5; size: few; V: TRBV5-4
CDR3: CASSLGSGGTDTQYF; DNA: TGTGCCAGCAGCTTAGGTAGCGGGGGCACAGATACGCAGTATTTT; D: TRBD2; J: TRBJ2-3; size: .; V: TRBV11-2
CDR3: CASSAGGYEQYF; DNA: TGTGCCAGTAGTGCGGGGGGATACGAGCAGTACTTC; D: TRBD2; J: TRBJ2-7; size: few; V: TRBV19
CDR3: CASSYGDREIPYGYTF; DNA: TGTGCCAGCAGTTACGGGGACAGGGAGATTCCCTATGGCTACACCTTC; D: TRBD1; J: TRBJ1-2; size: .; V: TRBV6-5
CDR3: CSVEVRLALRNEQFF; DNA: TGCAGCGTTGAAGTTAGGCTAGCATTACGCAATGAGCAGTTCTTC; D: .; J: TRBJ2-1; size: .; V: TRBV29-1
CDR3: CASSLGTGDRETQYF; DNA: TGTGCCAGCAGCCTCGGGACAGGGGATCGAGAGACCCAGTACTTC; D: TRBD1; J: TRBJ2-5; size: few; V: TRBV7-8
CDR3: CASSSMGRDSIGNTIYF; DNA: TGTGCCAGCAGCTCCATGGGCCGGGACAGCATTGGAAACACCATATATTTT; D: TRBD1; J: TRBJ1-3; size: .; V: TRBV7-9
CDR3: CSALLGQGTYEQYF; DNA: TGCAGCGCTCTATTGGGACAGGGGACCTACGAGCAGTACTTC; D: TRBD1; J: TRBJ2-7; size: .; V: TRBV29-1
CDR3: CAWSAGYTQETQYF; DNA: TGTGCCTGGAGTGCGGGGTATACCCAAGAGACCCAGTACTTC; D: .; J: TRBJ2-5; size: few; V: TRBV30
CDR3: CASSWTGVNEQFF; DNA: TGTGCCAGCAGTTGGACAGGGGTCAATGAGCAGTTCTTC; D: TRBD1; J: TRBJ2-1; size: .; V: TRBV6-5
CDR3: CASSSYEQYF; DNA: TGCGCCAGCAGTTCCTACGAGCAGTACTTC; D: .; J: TRBJ2-7; size: few; V: TRBV23-1
CDR3: CASSSQPRAGIEQFF; DNA: TGTGCCAGCAGCTCTCAGCCGCGGGCGGGGATTGAGCAGTTCTTC; D: .; J: TRBJ2-1; size: .; V: TRBV7-9
CDR3: CAWSALSGGGETQYF; DNA: TGTGCCTGGAGCGCTTTGTCGGGGGGCGGGGAGACCCAGTACTTC; D: .; J: TRBJ2-5; size: .; V: TRBV30
CDR3: CAWSGQHWDTIYF; DNA: TGTGCCTGGAGCGGGCAGCATTGGGACACCATATATTTT; D: .; J: TRBJ1-3; size: .; V: TRBV30
CDR3: CASSLGSGVNIQYF; DNA: TGTGCCAGCAGCTTAGGTAGTGGGGTGAACATTCAGTACTTC; D: .; J: TRBJ2-4; size: .; V: TRBV13
CDR3: CASSLSGEGKNYGYTF; DNA: TGTGCCAGCAGCTTATCTGGGGAGGGAAAAAACTATGGCTACACCTTC; D: .; J: TRBJ1-2; size: .; V: TRBV7-9
CDR3: CSVAGGNLWNTEAFF; DNA: TGCAGCGTTGCGGGGGGTAATCTTTGGAACACTGAAGCTTTCTTT; D: .; J: TRBJ1-1; size: .; V: TRBV29-1
CDR3: CASSPVETANTEAFF; DNA: TGTGCCAGCAGTCCTGTTGAGACGGCGAACACTGAAGCTTTCTTT; D: .; J: TRBJ1-1; size: few; V: TRBV28
CDR3: CSVEDGRGGNQPQHF; DNA: TGCAGCGTTGAAGACGGCAGGGGAGGCAATCAGCCCCAGCATTTT; D: .; J: TRBJ1-5; size: few; V: TRBV29-1
CDR3: CAWSGGERGNQPQHF; DNA: TGTGCCTGGAGCGGGGGTGAGAGGGGCAATCAGCCCCAGCATTTT; D: .; J: TRBJ1-5; size: .; V: TRBV30
CDR3: CAWSPLGSEAFF; DNA: TGTGCCTGGAGCCCCCTCGGGTCAGAAGCTTTCTTT; D: .; J: TRBJ1-1; size: .; V: TRBV30
CDR3: CASSEYGVYYGYTF; DNA: TGTGCCAGCAGTGAATACGGGGTGTACTATGGCTACACCTTC; D: .; J: TRBJ1-2; size: .; V: TRBV25-1
CDR3: CSVHPTSGDNEQFF; DNA: TGCAGCGTTCATCCAACTAGCGGGGACAATGAGCAGTTCTTC; D: TRBD2; J: TRBJ2-1; size: .; V: TRBV29-1
CDR3: CASSYSRTAIYGYTF; DNA: TGTGCCAGCAGTTACTCCCGGACAGCTATCTATGGCTACACCTTC; D: .; J: TRBJ1-2; size: few; V: TRBV6-5
CDR3: CASSSGWLEQFF; DNA: TGTGCCAGCAGCTCCGGCTGGCTGGAGCAGTTCTTC; D: .; J: TRBJ2-1; size: few; V: TRBV7-9
CDR3: CASSGGDYGYTF; DNA: TGTGCCAGCAGCGGTGGGGACTATGGCTACACCTTC; D: .; J: TRBJ1-2; size: few; V: TRBV7-9
CDR3: CAWSTTGRQPQHF; DNA: TGTGCCTGGAGTACGACAGGGCGACAGCCCCAGCATTTT; D: TRBD1; J: TRBJ1-5; size: .; V: TRBV30
CDR3: CASSLGSGQSNQPQHF; DNA: TGTGCCAGCAGCTTAGGGTCAGGGCAGAGCAATCAGCCCCAGCATTTT; D: .; J: TRBJ1-5; size: .; V: TRBV13
CDR3: CASSSRAGGSDTQYF; DNA: TGTGCCAGCAGCTCGCGGGCAGGGGGCTCCGATACGCAGTATTTT; D: TRBD1; J: TRBJ2-3; size: .; V: TRBV7-8
CDR3: CASSESAAPGTDTQYF; DNA: TGTGCCAGCAGTGAATCGGCAGCCCCAGGCACAGATACGCAGTATTTT; D: .; J: TRBJ2-3; size: .; V: TRBV2